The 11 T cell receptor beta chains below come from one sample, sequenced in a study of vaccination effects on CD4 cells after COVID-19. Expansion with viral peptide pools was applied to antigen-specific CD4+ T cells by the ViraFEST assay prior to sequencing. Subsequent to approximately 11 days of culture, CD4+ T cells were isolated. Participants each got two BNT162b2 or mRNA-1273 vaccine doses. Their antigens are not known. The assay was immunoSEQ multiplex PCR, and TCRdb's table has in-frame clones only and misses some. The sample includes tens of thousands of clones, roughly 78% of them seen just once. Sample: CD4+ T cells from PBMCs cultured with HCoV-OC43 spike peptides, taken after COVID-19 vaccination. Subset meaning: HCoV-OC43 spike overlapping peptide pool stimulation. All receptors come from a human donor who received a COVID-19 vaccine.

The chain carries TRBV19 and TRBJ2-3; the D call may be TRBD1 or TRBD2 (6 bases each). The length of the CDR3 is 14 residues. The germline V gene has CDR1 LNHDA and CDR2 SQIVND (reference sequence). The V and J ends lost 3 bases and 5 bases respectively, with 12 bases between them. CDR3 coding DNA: TGTGCCAGTAGTATTTCCAGGGGAGGAGATACGCAGTATTTT. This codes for CASSISRGGDTQYF. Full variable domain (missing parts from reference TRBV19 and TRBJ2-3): DGGITQSPKYLFRKEGQNVTLSCEQNLNHDAMYWYRQDPGQGLRLIYYSQIVNDFQKGDIAEGYSVSREKKESFPLTVTSAQKNPTAFYLCASSISRGGDTQYFGPGTRLTVL.

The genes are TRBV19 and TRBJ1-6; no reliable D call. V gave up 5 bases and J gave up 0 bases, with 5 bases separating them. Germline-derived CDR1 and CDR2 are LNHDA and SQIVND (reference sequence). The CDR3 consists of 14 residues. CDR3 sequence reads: CASSPDSYNSPLHF. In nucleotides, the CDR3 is TGTGCCAGTAGTCCGGACTCCTATAATTCACCCCTCCACTTT.

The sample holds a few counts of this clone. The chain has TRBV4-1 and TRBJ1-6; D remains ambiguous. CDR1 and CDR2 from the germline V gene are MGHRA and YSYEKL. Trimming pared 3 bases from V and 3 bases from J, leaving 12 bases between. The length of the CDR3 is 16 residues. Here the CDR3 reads CASSHQVPLYNSPLHF. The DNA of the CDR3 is TGCGCCAGCAGCCACCAAGTCCCCCTCTATAATTCACCCCTCCACTTT.

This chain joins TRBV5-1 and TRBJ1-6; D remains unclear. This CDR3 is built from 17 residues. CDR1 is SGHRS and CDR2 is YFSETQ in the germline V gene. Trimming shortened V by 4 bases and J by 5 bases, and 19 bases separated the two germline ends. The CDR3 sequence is CASSPGQTNLNNSPLHF. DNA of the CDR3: TGCGCCAGCAGCCCTGGGCAGACCAACCTCAATAATTCACCCCTCCACTTT.

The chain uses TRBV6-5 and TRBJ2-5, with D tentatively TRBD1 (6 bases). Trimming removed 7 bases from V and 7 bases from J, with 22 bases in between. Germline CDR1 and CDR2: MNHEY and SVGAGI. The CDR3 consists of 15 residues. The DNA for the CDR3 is TGTGCCAGCACTCTAGGGTACAGGGTTGAGGGGACCCAGTACTTC. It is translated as CASTLGYRVEGTQYF.

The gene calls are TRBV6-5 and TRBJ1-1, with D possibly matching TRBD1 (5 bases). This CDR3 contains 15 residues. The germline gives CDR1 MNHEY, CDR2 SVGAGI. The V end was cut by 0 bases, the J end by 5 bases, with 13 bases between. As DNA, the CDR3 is TGTGCCAGCAGTTACTCGGGGGAGGTGGGGACTGAAGCTTTCTTT. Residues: CASSYSGEVGTEAFF.

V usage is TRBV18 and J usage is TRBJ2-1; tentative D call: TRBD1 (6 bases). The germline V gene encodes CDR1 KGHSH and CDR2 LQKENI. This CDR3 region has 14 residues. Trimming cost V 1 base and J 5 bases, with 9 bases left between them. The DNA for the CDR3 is TGTGCCAGCTCACCACGACAGGCTGACAATGAGCAGTTCTTC. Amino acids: CASSPRQADNEQFF.

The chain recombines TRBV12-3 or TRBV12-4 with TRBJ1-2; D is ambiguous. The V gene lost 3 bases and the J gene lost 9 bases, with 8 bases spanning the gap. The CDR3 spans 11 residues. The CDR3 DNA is TGTGCCAGCAGTTTTAAACAGAGCTACACCTTC. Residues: CASSFKQSYTF.

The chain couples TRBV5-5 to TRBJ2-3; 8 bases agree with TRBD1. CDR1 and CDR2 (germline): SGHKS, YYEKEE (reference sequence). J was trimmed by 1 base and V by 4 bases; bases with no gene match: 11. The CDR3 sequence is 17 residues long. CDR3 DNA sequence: TGTGCCAGCAGCCGATTGGGGGACAGGATACGCACAGATACGCAGTATTTT. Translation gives CASSRLGDRIRTDTQYF. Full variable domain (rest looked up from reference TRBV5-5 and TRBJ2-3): DAGVTQSPTHLIKTRGQQVTLRCSPISGHKSVSWYQQVLGQGPQFIFQYYEKEERGRGNFPDRFSARQFPNYSSELNVNALLLGDSALYLCASSRLGDRIRTDTQYFGPGTRLTVL.

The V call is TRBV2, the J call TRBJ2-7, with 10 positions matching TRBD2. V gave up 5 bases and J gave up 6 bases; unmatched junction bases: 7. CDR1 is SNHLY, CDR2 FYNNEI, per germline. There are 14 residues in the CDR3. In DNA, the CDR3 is TGTGCCAGCAGTATTAGCGGGGGGCTGGGCGAGCAGTACGTC. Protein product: CASSISGGLGEQYV.

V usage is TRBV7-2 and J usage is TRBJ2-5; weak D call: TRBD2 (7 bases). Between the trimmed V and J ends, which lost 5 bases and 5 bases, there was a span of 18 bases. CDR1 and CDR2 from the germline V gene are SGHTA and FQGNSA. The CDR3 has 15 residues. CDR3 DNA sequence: TGTGCCAGCAGCCCTATGCGGGGGCTGGTCGAGACCCAGTACTTC. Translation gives CASSPMRGLVETQYF. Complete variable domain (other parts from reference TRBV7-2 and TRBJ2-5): GAGVSQSPSNKVTEKGKDVELRCDPISGHTALYWYRQSLGQGLEFLIYFQGNSAPDKSGLPSDRFSAERTGGSVSTLTIQRTQQEDSAVYLCASSPMRGLVETQYFGPGTRLLVL.